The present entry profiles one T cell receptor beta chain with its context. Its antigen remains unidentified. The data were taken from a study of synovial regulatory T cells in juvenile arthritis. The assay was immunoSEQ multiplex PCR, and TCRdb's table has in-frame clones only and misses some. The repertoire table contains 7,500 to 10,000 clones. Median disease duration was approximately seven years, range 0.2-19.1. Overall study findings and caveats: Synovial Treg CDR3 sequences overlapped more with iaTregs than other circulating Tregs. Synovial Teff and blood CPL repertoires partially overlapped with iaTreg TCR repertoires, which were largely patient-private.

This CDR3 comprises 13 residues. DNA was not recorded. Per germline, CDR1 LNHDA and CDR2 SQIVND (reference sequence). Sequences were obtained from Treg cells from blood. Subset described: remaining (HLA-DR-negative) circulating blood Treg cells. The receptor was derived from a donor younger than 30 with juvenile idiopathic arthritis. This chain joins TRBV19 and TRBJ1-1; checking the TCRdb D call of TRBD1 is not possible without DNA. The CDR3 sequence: CASSIEQEDEAFF.